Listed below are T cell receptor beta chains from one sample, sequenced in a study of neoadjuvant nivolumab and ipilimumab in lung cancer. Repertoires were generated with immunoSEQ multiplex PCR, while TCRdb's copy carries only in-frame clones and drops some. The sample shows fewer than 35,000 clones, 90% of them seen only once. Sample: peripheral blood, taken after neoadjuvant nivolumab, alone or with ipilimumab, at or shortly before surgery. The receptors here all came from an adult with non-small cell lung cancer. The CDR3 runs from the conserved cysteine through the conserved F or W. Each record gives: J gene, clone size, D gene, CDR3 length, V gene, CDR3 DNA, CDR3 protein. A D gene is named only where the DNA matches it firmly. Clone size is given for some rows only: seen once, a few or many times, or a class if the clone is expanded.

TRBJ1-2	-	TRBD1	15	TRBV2	TGTGCCAGCACCCAGGGGGGGGGCGGGGGATATGGCTACACCTTC	CASTQGGGGGYGYTF
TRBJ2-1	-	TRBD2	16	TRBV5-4	TGTGCCAGCAGCAGACTAGCGGGGATATCCTACAATGAGCAGTTCTTC	CASSRLAGISYNEQFF
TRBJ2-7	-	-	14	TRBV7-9	TGTGCCAGCAGCTTAACGCAGGGAGACTACGAGCAGTACTTC	CASSLTQGDYEQYF
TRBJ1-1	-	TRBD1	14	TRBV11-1	TGTGCCAGCAGCCGTAAGGGGACAGGCAGGGACGCTTTCTTT	CASSRKGTGRDAFF
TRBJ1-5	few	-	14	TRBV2	TGTGCCAGCAGTGAGGGTACTAGCAATCAGCCCCAGCATTTT	CASSEGTSNQPQHF
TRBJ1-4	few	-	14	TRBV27	TGTGCCAGCGGGCCAATTTCAACTAATGAAAAACTGTTTTTT	CASGPISTNEKLFF
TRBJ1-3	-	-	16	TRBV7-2	TGTGCCAGCAGCCTCATTGGGAGGGTCTCTGGAAACACCATATATTTT	CASSLIGRVSGNTIYF
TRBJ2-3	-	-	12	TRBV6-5	TGTGCCAGCAGTCGGACGAGAGATACGCAGTATTTT	CASSRTRDTQYF
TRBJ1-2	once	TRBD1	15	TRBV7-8	TGTGCCAGCAGCCCTACCGGGACAGGGCCTTATGGCTACACCTTC	CASSPTGTGPYGYTF
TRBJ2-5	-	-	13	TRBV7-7	TGTGCCAGCAGCTTAGGACAGAAGAGGACCCAGTACTTC	CASSLGQKRTQYF
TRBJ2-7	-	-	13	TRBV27	TGTGCCAGCAGTTTACAGCAGGGGTGGGAGCAGTACTTC	CASSLQQGWEQYF